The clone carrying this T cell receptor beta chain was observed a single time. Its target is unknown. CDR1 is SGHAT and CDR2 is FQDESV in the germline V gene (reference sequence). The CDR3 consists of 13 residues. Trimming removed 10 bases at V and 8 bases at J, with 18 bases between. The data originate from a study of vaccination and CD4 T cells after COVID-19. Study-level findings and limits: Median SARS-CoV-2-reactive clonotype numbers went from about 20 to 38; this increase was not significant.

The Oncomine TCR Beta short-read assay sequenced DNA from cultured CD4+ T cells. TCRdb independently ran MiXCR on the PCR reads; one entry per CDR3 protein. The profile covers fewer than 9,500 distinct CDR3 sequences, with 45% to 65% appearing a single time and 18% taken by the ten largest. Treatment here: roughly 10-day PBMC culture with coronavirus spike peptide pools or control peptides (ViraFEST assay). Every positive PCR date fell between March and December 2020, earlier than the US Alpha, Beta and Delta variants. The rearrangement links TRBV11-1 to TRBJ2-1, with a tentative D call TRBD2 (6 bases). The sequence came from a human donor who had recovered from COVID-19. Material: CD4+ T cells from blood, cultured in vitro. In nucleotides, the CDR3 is TGTGCCACCTCCCTCGTATGGGGGGATGAGCAGTTCTTC. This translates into CATSLVWGDEQFF. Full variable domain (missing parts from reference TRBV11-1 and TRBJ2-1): EAEVAQSPRYKITEKSQAVAFWCDPISGHATLYWYRQILGQGPELLVQFQDESVVDDSQLPKDRFSAERLKGVDSTLKIQPAELGDSAMYLCATSLVWGDEQFFGPGTRLTVL.